Listed below are T cell receptor beta chains from one sample, sequenced in a study of blood T cells in healthy people across ages. Each CDR3 protein gets one entry after TCRdb re-called the 5' RACE reads with MiXCR. The sample holds roughly 500,000 distinct CDR3 sequences; around 24% are singletons and the top ten take roughly 9%. These data were likewise used in another study, on T cells of mothers and their children.

Material: blood. These receptors were obtained from a boy aged 5-17 years in good health. The CDR3 runs from the conserved cysteine through the conserved F or W. Each record gives: V gene, CDR3 protein.

TRBV27 CASGGLDYYEQYF
TRBV7-8 CASIPWRTSGTHTDTQYF
TRBV29-1 CSAGPSFYEQYF
TRBV28 CAKIPHTQYF
TRBV7-2 CASSLNLAGEQYF
TRBV9 CASSVDSSGGPQETQYF
TRBV7-2 CASSPQASGGAEGYTF
TRBV11-2 CASSELAGDTDTQYF
TRBV11-2 CASSLGLVQGEQYF
TRBV19 CASTPTAARTEAFF
TRBV24-1 CATSPRNTGELFF
TRBV24-1 CATSDFFRDQETQYF
TRBV20-1 CSARAAASSYNEQFF
TRBV9 CASSATGSRSGANVLTF
TRBV20-1 CSATPSLWGPARAKLFF